This T cell receptor (beta chain) was documented in a study of Tregs in tolerant kidney transplant recipients. Regarding the study as a whole: The small number of patients limits these findings pending further validation.

Germline V lookup: CDR1 GTSNPN, CDR2 SVGIG (reference sequence). Between the trimmed V and J ends, which lost 0 bases and 4 bases, there was a span of 10 bases. The CDR3 extends over 14 amino acids. TCRdb's table, derived via immunoSEQ multiplex PCR, lists solely in-frame clones and lacks some. The profile shows more than 90,000 clones, approximately 93% of them singletons. Recipients received nonmyeloablative bone marrow transplants from related graft donors, with transient mixed chimerism. Note on this clone: The antigen remains unidentified.

The V gene is TRBV30, the J gene TRBJ1-5; no firm D call. The source is a human patient who received a combined kidney and bone marrow transplant. Certain T cells may be donor cells from the graft. This material consisted of CD4+ T cells from blood (PBMCs), taken 12 months after the transplant. DNA for the CDR3: TGTGCCTGGAGTGTGGCCAGAAAAAATCAGCCCCAGCATTTT. Amino acid sequence: CAWSVARKNQPQHF.